The T cell receptor beta chain under discussion was sequenced for a study of spatial heterogeneity in lung cancer. Germline-derived CDR1 and CDR2 are ENHRY and SYGVKD. This CDR3 contains 14 residues. Between the trimmed V and J ends, which lost 5 bases and 5 bases, there was a span of 15 bases. A note on this clonotype: Its specificity is unknown.

The study, taken as a whole, reports: Counts that tracked tumor mutation counts were those of expanded intratumoral alpha and beta TCRs.

TCRdb reprocessed the 5' RACE reads via MiXCR and lists one record per CDR3 protein. The sample lists several hundred distinct CDR3 sequences, about 14% seen once, with approximately 67% in the top ten. Sample time point: sample taken at primary tumor resection. The donors comprised some 78 untreated early-stage non-small cell lung cancer patients. In each case, whole RNA from tumor, nontumor lung or frozen PBMC was sequenced unsorted. The V call is TRBV10-3, the J call TRBJ2-5; weak D call: TRBD1 (8 bases). The sequencing used lung tumor tissue, collected at surgery. The clonotype originates from a male donor with early-stage non-small cell lung cancer. The CDR3 coding sequence is TGTGCCATCAGTCCAACAGGGGGGGAGGAGACCCAGTACTTC. Encoded protein: CAISPTGGEETQYF.